The 19 T cell receptor beta chains below come from one sample, sequenced in a study of PD-1 blockade in classical Hodgkin lymphoma. Libraries were prepared by immunoSEQ multiplex PCR; TCRdb keeps only in-frame clonotypes and omits some of them. The sample contains 120,000 to 150,000 clones, 78% of which appear only once. After autologous stem cell transplantation all patients relapsed, and prior brentuximab vedotin exposure differed between cohorts. Sample: peripheral blood mononuclear cells (PBMCs), taken before the second cycle of nivolumab. These receptors all come from a human donor with classical Hodgkin lymphoma.

The chain links TRBV5-1 to TRBJ2-1; TRBD2 matches at 8 bases. This CDR3 contains 19 residues. With 7 bases clipped from V and 2 bases from J, the junction kept 20 bases outside the gene matches. CDR1 is SGHRS and CDR2 is YFSETQ in the germline V gene. CDR3 sequence (DNA): TGCGCCAGCCGAAATCGGGGTCTAGCGGGCCCCGGACCCTACAATGAGCAGTTCTTC. Amino acids: CASRNRGLAGPGPYNEQFF.

This chain joins TRBV6-4 and TRBJ1-5, with TRBD1 identical over 9 bases. Germline CDR1 MRHNA, CDR2 SNTAGT. J lost 10 bases, V lost 4 bases, and 5 bases had no gene match. This CDR3 has 13 residues. The CDR3 coding sequence is TGTGCCAGCAGTGTTGGGACAGGGAGACCCCAGCATTTT. Translating gives CASSVGTGRPQHF.

Judged by abundance, this clone is medium-sized. The chain combines TRBV4-2 with TRBJ1-5; 8 nucleotides match TRBD1. J lost 2 bases, V lost 3 bases, and 18 bases had no gene match. The CDR3 is 20 residues long. Germline values: CDR1 LGHNA, CDR2 YNFKEQ. The CDR3 sequence: CASSQGQGWTGSSRNQPQHF. CDR3 bases: TGTGCCAGCAGCCAGGGCCAGGGTTGGACAGGGAGTTCGCGCAATCAGCCCCAGCATTTT.

This sequence joins TRBV6-5 and TRBJ1-4, with 7 bases aligning to TRBD1. The CDR3 is 15 residues long. After removal of 6 bases from V and 5 bases from J, the junction contained 9 bases not matched to a gene. Germline CDR1 and CDR2: MNHEY and SVGAGI. The CDR3 protein is CASSPFTGVNEKLFF. CDR3 coding DNA: TGTGCCAGCAGCCCCTTTACAGGGGTCAATGAAAAACTGTTTTTT.

V gene TRBV6-1 combines with J gene TRBJ2-3; D tentatively reads TRBD1 or TRBD2 (6 bases each). Trimming took off 7 bases at V and 5 bases at J, with 13 bases between the two ends. The CDR3 has 13 residues. Germline V gives CDR1 MNHNS, CDR2 SASEGT. CDR3 in amino acids: CASIGGGGDTQYF. The CDR3 DNA follows: TGTGCCAGCATTGGAGGGGGTGGAGATACGCAGTATTTT.

The J gene is TRBJ2-3, the V gene TRBV28; TRBD1 is a possible D gene (6 bases). Germline V gives CDR1 MDHEN, CDR2 SYDVKM. The CDR3 runs 17 residues. V dropped 3 bases and J dropped 3 bases, with 19 bases sitting between them. This CDR3 is CASSLSPRQAWTDTQYF. DNA for the CDR3: TGTGCCAGCAGTTTGTCCCCCCGACAGGCCTGGACAGATACGCAGTATTTT.

The rearrangement links TRBV29-1 to TRBJ1-1; D gene uncertain. The V gene lost 6 bases and the J gene lost 0 bases, with 17 bases spanning the gap. Germline CDR1 and CDR2: SQVTM and ANQGSEA. This CDR3 is 15 amino acids long. The CDR3 protein is CSVPEEGDLNTEAFF. CDR3 DNA: TGCAGCGTCCCTGAGGAGGGCGACCTGAACACTGAAGCTTTCTTT.

This clone was counted between two and nine times. The chain employs TRBV29-1 and TRBJ1-2, with D uncertain. The CDR3 has 12 amino acids. The V and J ends lost 4 bases and 3 bases respectively, with 9 bases between them. Germline loops: CDR1 SQVTM, CDR2 ANQGSEA. The CDR3: CSVAGVDYGYTF. In nucleotides, the CDR3 is TGCAGCGTTGCCGGGGTGGACTATGGCTACACCTTC.

The chain couples TRBV7-9 to TRBJ1-3, with 9 bases identical to TRBD1. V shed 5 bases, J shed 1 base, and the junction held 9 bases outside the gene matches. From germline, CDR1 is SEHNR and CDR2 FQNEAQ (reference sequence). The CDR3 has 17 residues. The CDR3 coding sequence is TGTGCCAGCAGCACCCTAGGACAGGGGCCTTCTGGAAACACCATATATTTT. This sequence encodes CASSTLGQGPSGNTIYF.

V and J are TRBV9 and TRBJ2-7; D is ambiguous. The V gene's germline CDR1 is SGDLS and CDR2 YYNGEE. Trimming stripped 5 bases from V and 6 bases from J, with 15 bases between. The CDR3 length is 13 residues. The chain's CDR3 is CASSSNSVPEQYF. DNA of the CDR3: TGTGCCAGCAGTTCAAACAGTGTCCCCGAGCAGTACTTC. The full variable domain, completed using reference TRBV9 and TRBJ2-7, is DSGVTQTPKHLITATGQRVTLRCSPRSGDLSVYWYQQSLDQGLQFLIQYYNGEERAKGNILERFSAQQFPDLHSELNLSSLELGDSALYFCASSSNSVPEQYFGPGTRLTVT.

This clone came up once. V gene TRBV11-1 combines with J gene TRBJ2-2; D unresolved. V lost 6 bases and J lost 0, with 11 bases in between. The CDR3 is made up of 15 amino acids. Germline CDR1 SGHAT, CDR2 FQDESV (reference sequence). CDR3 region: CASRLGLANTGELFF. CDR3 bases: TGTGCCAGCAGACTGGGTCTAGCGAACACCGGGGAGCTGTTTTTT.

The genes are TRBV19 and TRBJ1-3; no clear D gene. Germline loops: CDR1 LNHDA, CDR2 SQIVND (reference sequence). The V end lost 4 bases, the J end lost 4 bases, and 11 bases lay between the germline ends. The CDR3 is 14 amino acids. The CDR3 region has the DNA TGTGCCAGTAGTACCCTAGGAGGCGGAAACACCATATATTTT. It translates to CASSTLGGGNTIYF.

V and J are TRBV7-3 and TRBJ2-5, with 14 nucleotides matching TRBD2. Germline V lookup: CDR1 SGHTA, CDR2 FQGTGA. V shed 2 bases and J 4 bases; nucleotides not matched to a gene: 3. This CDR3 has 16 amino acids. The CDR3 loop reads CASSLGLAGGGETQYF. The CDR3 nucleotides are TGTGCCAGCAGCTTAGGACTAGCGGGAGGAGGAGAGACCCAGTACTTC.

V gene TRBV6-6 combines with J gene TRBJ2-7, with TRBD1 matching over 10 bases. In germline, CDR1 is MNHNY, CDR2 SVGAGI (reference sequence). The CDR3 runs 15 residues. V dropped 2 bases and J dropped 4; count of bases not matched to a gene: 5. The DNA of the CDR3 is TGTGCCAGCAGTTACGGGACAGGGGCAAGGTACGAGCAGTACTTC. The encoded protein is CASSYGTGARYEQYF.

The chain couples TRBV5-4 to TRBJ2-5, with TRBD2 matching 7 bases. The CDR3 spans 14 residues. Trimming at V came to 0 bases and at J to 4 bases, leaving 3 bases not matched to a gene. Germline CDR1 and CDR2: SGHNT and YYREEE (reference sequence). Here the CDR3 reads CASSLERDGETQYF. CDR3 DNA: TGTGCCAGCAGCTTGGAGCGGGACGGAGAGACCCAGTACTTC.

The rearrangement links TRBV27 to TRBJ2-2, with D uncertain. The V gene's germline CDR1 is MNHEY and CDR2 SMNVEV (reference sequence). The CDR3 contains 13 residues. V gave up 3 bases and J gave up 3 bases, with 5 bases separating them. CDR3 region: CASSFFYTGELFF. In nucleotides, the CDR3 is TGTGCCAGCAGTTTCTTTTACACCGGGGAGCTGTTTTTT.

The chain is built from TRBV10-3 and TRBJ2-3; possibly TRBD2 for D (7 bases). Trimming stripped 5 bases from V and 3 bases from J, with 12 bases between. The V gene's germline CDR1 is ENHRY and CDR2 SYGVKD. The CDR3 runs 14 residues. This CDR3 is CAISPRGGTDTQYF. The CDR3 DNA reads TGTGCCATCAGTCCGAGGGGGGGGACAGATACGCAGTATTTT.

The chain uses TRBV11-2 and TRBJ1-2; the D is unclear. CDR3 length: 15 residues. CDR1 and CDR2 from the germline V gene are SGHAT and FQNNGV. Trimming removed 3 bases from V and 5 bases from J, with 16 bases in between. CDR3 sequence: CASSLGPFMGYGYTF. The DNA for the CDR3 is TGTGCCAGCAGCTTGGGCCCCTTTATGGGGTATGGCTACACCTTC.

This chain uses TRBV6-1 with TRBJ1-4, with D perhaps matching TRBD1 (6 bases). Germline lookup yields CDR1 MNHNS and CDR2 SASEGT. This CDR3 has 18 amino acids. The V and J ends lost 4 bases and 4 bases respectively, with 22 bases between them. This CDR3 reads CASSGARGGGRLNEKLFF. CDR3 bases: TGTGCCAGCAGTGGAGCAAGGGGTGGGGGCCGTCTTAATGAAAAACTGTTTTTT.